The T cell receptor beta chain under discussion was sequenced for a study of blood T cells in healthy people across ages. Study-level results: Older age coincided with a roughly linear decline in TCR beta diversity per million T cells.

A single count supports this clonotype. The antigen remains unidentified. The CDR3 length is 16 residues. Trimming removed 3 bases at V and 5 bases at J, with 19 bases between. CDR1 and CDR2 (germline): SGHAT, FQNNGV. The authors ran a second PCR of about 6 to 11 cycles using a sample-barcoded 5' primer and a J-beta primer mix. Each CDR3 protein is one row after TCRdb ran MiXCR on the 5' RACE reads. The repertoire consists of 1.5 million to 1.8 million distinct CDR3 sequences, with 35% to 45% occurring once and the leading ten covering less than 5%. The sample comprised blood. This rearrangement joins TRBV11-2 to TRBJ2-5; weak D call: TRBD1 (6 bases). The receptor was derived from a woman aged 18-29 years in good health. The CDR3 DNA reads as TGTGCCAGCAGCTTCCAGCCCTCCGGGACAAGGGAGACCCAGTACTTC. Translation gives CASSFQPSGTRETQYF. Full variable domain (rest looked up from reference TRBV11-2 and TRBJ2-5): EAGVAQSPRYKIIEKRQSVAFWCNPISGHATLYWYQQILGQGPKLLIQFQNNGVVDDSQLPKDRFSAERLKGVDSTLKIQPAKLEDSAVYLCASSFQPSGTRETQYFGPGTRLLVL.